Following are 8 T cell receptor beta chains from one sample sequenced in a study of tumor and adjacent non-tumor tissue in lung cancer. The library came from three nested PCR rounds adapted from ARM-PCR protocols. TCRdb re-derived calls from the multiplex PCR reads in MiXCR, one entry per CDR3 protein. The sample includes about 76,000 distinct CDR3 sequences, approximately 68% of them seen just once. The template was RNA from unsorted bulk tissue. Sequencing used lung tumor tissue. These receptors were taken from a woman aged 70-85 years with non-small cell lung cancer.

This sequence joins TRBV6-5 and TRBJ2-7; TRBD1 aligns across 11 bases. Germline CDR1 reads MNHEY; CDR2 reads SVGAGI. This CDR3 spans 17 amino acids. CDR3 residues: CAGSVTIRTGGLHEQYF. In nucleotides, the CDR3 is TGTGCAGGCAGTGTTACTATTCGGACAGGGGGCCTCCACGAGCAGTACTTC.

In this sample, this clonotype turned up a few times. CDR3 loop: CIAAENSVSYEQYF. In DNA, the CDR3 is TGCATTGCCGCAGAGAATAGCGTCTCCTACGAGCAGTACTTC. The chain links TRBV20-1 to TRBJ2-7, with D maybe TRBD2 (5 bases). Germline-derived CDR1 and CDR2 are DFQATT and SNEGSKA (reference sequence). The CDR3 length is 14 residues.

A note on this clonotype: An end of the junction differs from the germline gene, which may be a read error. The chain links TRBV10-2 to TRBJ2-2; D is perhaps TRBD2 (7 bases). The germline V gene encodes CDR1 WSHSY and CDR2 SAAADI. This CDR3 region has 15 residues. CDR3 sequence reads: CASLTGGLTTGEQFF. The DNA for the CDR3 is TGCGCCAGTCTAACGGGGGGCCTCACCACCGGGGAGCAGTTTTTT.

This rearrangement joins TRBV11-1 to TRBJ1-2; no reliable D call. In germline, CDR1 is SGHAT, CDR2 FQDESV (reference sequence). The V end was cut by 6 bases, the J end by 7 bases, with 18 bases between. The CDR3 runs to 14 residues. CDR3 DNA sequence: TGTGCCAGCAGTCATTCGGGAGTTGGTCGTGGCTACACCTTC. It codes for CASSHSGVGRGYTF.

Many counts were recorded for this clonotype. This chain joins TRBV10-2 and TRBJ2-1, with 13 bases fitting TRBD2. Germline V lookup: CDR1 WSHSY, CDR2 SAAADI. This CDR3 spans 17 amino acids. J lost 8 bases, V lost 5 bases, and 12 bases had no gene match. In DNA form, the CDR3 reads TGCGCCAGCAGTAATCAATGGACTAGCGGGAGTAGTGATGAGCAGTTCTTC. Protein sequence: CASSNQWTSGSSDEQFF.

This chain connects TRBV7-3 to TRBJ2-1; D perhaps matches TRBD2 (5 bases). Germline V gene lookup returns CDR1 SGHTA and CDR2 FQGTGA. The CDR3 runs to 14 residues. Trimming took 4 bases from V and 5 from J, leaving 12 bases between them. The CDR3 DNA follows: TGTGCCAGCAGCTACGGGAAAGCTAACAATGAGCAGTTCTTC. Protein: CASSYGKANNEQFF.

In regard to this clonotype: One end of the junction varies from germline; a read error may be responsible. The V and J genes are TRBV6-2 or TRBV6-3 and TRBJ1-1; no reliable D call. CDR3 size: 13 residues. The germline V gene encodes CDR1 MNHEY and CDR2 SVGEGT. For the CDR3, the DNA is TGTGCCAGCAGAACAAACAGTCCCATGGATGCTCTCTTT. It is translated as CASRTNSPMDALF.

Points on this clonotype: An end of the junction differs from the germline gene, which may be a read error. The CDR3 here is CASSVSPSYERYF. The CDR3 region has the DNA TGTGCCAGCAGCGTAAGTCCCTCCTACGAGCGGTACTTC. The chain carries TRBV12-3 or TRBV12-4 and TRBJ2-7; unclear D gene. The CDR3 contains 13 residues.